This note documents a single TCR beta chain sequence. The Seattle site enrolled patients during active infection and followed them longitudinally. Under the authors' procedure: How many nucleated cells were present was estimated from reference gene primer amplification. The protocol was immunoSEQ multiplex PCR, while the TCRdb copy is restricted to in-frame clones and leaves out a portion. V and J calls and clone size come straight from that table; D and trimming were deduced from the DNA. The table lists a few hundred thousand clones, about 87% of them singletons. The sample comes from a study of blood T cell repertoires in COVID-19. On the study more broadly: Whether acute or convalescent, the COVID-19 samples came from the United States, Italy and Spain. T cells, B-cell-depleted T cells, or PBMCs supplied cDNA or gDNA.

The germline V gene has CDR1 ENHRY and CDR2 SYGVKD. CDR3 length equals 15 residues. V was trimmed by 0 bases and J by 8 bases, leaving 16 bases between them. What was sequenced was peripheral blood. The rearrangement links TRBV10-3 to TRBJ1-2, with TRBD1 as a possible D gene (5 bases). The sequence was collected from a woman between 50 and 59 years old with COVID-19, enrolled during active disease. The CDR3 nucleotides read TGTGCCATCAGTGAGTCGACTCAGACAGCGGGGGGCTACACCTTC. Its translation is CAISESTQTAGGYTF.